These 12 T cell receptor beta chains were sequenced from one sample in a study of PD-1 blockade in classical Hodgkin lymphoma. Brentuximab vedotin exposure varied, and every patient relapsed after autologous stem cell transplantation. Assay used: immunoSEQ multiplex PCR; TCRdb lists only in-frame clones, some missing. The sample has 50,000 to 65,000 clones, 80% to 95% seen once. The specimen comprised peripheral blood mononuclear cells (PBMCs), sampled before the second cycle of nivolumab. The receptors come from a human donor with classical Hodgkin lymphoma.

The genes are TRBV4-1 and TRBJ1-2, with TRBD1 matching over 9 bases. V shed 1 base, J shed 0 bases, and the junction held 3 bases outside the gene matches. The CDR3 consists of 16 residues. Germline V gene data show CDR1 as MGHRA and CDR2 as YSYEKL. The CDR3 DNA follows: TGCGCCAGCAGCCAAGGACAGGGGGGCACTAACTATGGCTACACCTTC. Amino acid sequence: CASSQGQGGTNYGYTF.

This clone was seen a single time. V is TRBV19 and J is TRBJ2-5; D is uncertain. V was cut by 6 bases and J by 5 bases, with 13 bases left in between. This CDR3 is built from 13 residues. Germline V lookup: CDR1 LNHDA, CDR2 SQIVND (reference sequence). This CDR3 reads CASSELGWETQYF. CDR3 bases: TGTGCCAGTAGCGAGTTGGGCTGGGAGACCCAGTACTTC.

The chain employs TRBV7-9 and TRBJ1-1; D is ambiguous. V dropped 4 bases and J dropped 2 bases, with 11 bases sitting between them. The CDR3 consists of 14 residues. CDR1 SEHNR and CDR2 FQNEAQ come from the germline V gene (reference sequence). CDR3 sequence (DNA): TGTGCCAGCAGCTCCGACCGAGCCAACACTGAAGCTTTCTTT. Translated: CASSSDRANTEAFF.

V and J are TRBV10-3 and TRBJ1-2; tentatively, D is TRBD1 (5 bases). This CDR3 comprises 14 residues. V was cut by 0 bases and J by 5 bases, with 10 bases left in between. The germline V gene encodes CDR1 ENHRY and CDR2 SYGVKD. The CDR3 nucleotides read TGTGCCATCAGTGAGTCGATGGCAGGGTATGGCTACACCTTC. This encodes CAISESMAGYGYTF.

Of note for this clone: Compared with germline, one end of the junction differs, possibly owing to a read error. The genes are TRBV9 and TRBJ2-5, with 8 bases fitting TRBD1. Germline V gene lookup returns CDR1 SGDLS and CDR2 YYNGEE. This CDR3 comprises 14 residues. CDR3 in amino acids: CAGSAGQDQETQYF. CDR3 DNA sequence: TGTGCCGGCAGCGCGGGACAGGACCAAGAGACCCAGTACTTC.

This chain links TRBV19 with TRBJ1-2, with 7 bases matching TRBD1. Germline loops: CDR1 LNHDA, CDR2 SQIVND (reference sequence). This CDR3 is built from 12 residues. V gave up 4 bases and J gave up 4 bases; unmatched junction bases: 0. In DNA form, the CDR3 reads TGTGCCAGTAGTACAGGGGGCTATGGCTACACCTTC. It yields the protein CASSTGGYGYTF.

V and J are TRBV2 and TRBJ2-7, with D tentatively TRBD1 or TRBD2 (5 bases each). The CDR3 contains 16 residues. Germline V gene data show CDR1 as SNHLY and CDR2 as FYNNEI. V was shortened by 2 bases and J by 3 bases, with 17 bases between the two germline ends. Here the CDR3 reads CASSETMPGPYYEQYF. The CDR3, as DNA: TGTGCCAGCAGTGAAACTATGCCGGGGCCCTACTACGAGCAGTACTTC. The complete variable domain, with remaining parts taken from reference TRBV2 and TRBJ2-7, reads EPEVTQTPSHQVTQMGQEVILRCVPISNHLYFYWYRQILGQKVEFLVSFYNNEISEKSEIFDDQFSVERPDGSNFTLKIRSTKLEDSAMYFCASSETMPGPYYEQYFGPGTRLTVT.

CDR3 nucleotide sequence: TGTGCCAGCAGCCCGGGACAGGGGGGCGCGGGGAATGAGCAGTTCTTC. Translating gives CASSPGQGGAGNEQFF. V and J are TRBV5-6 and TRBJ2-1, with 11 bases that match TRBD1. The CDR3 consists of 16 residues. The V segment lost 4 bases and the J segment 7 bases; nucleotides outside the gene matches: 10. Germline V CDR1 and CDR2: SGHDT, YYEEEE.

This clone was recorded only once. This chain joins TRBV7-2 and TRBJ1-3, with D unresolved. Germline assignment: CDR1 SGHTA and CDR2 FQGNSA. This CDR3 contains 13 residues. V was cut by 3 bases and J by 2 bases, with 5 bases left in between. This CDR3 reads CASSFTAGNTIYF. CDR3 bases: TGTGCCAGCAGCTTCACAGCTGGAAACACCATATATTTT.

This chain uses TRBV19 with TRBJ2-1; D is possibly TRBD2 (6 bases). Per germline, CDR1 LNHDA and CDR2 SQIVND (reference sequence). V was pared by 8 bases and J by 8 bases, with 7 bases between. This CDR3 is 10 amino acids long. CDR3 coding DNA: TGTGCCAGTGGGGGGTATGAGCAGTTCTTC. Its translation: CASGGYEQFF.

This chain uses TRBV6-1 with TRBJ1-3; D is unresolved. Trimming pared 2 bases from V and 0 bases from J, leaving 11 bases between. Germline values: CDR1 MNHNS, CDR2 SASEGT. This CDR3 is built from 16 residues. CDR3 loop: CASSESRPFSGNTIYF. As DNA, the CDR3 is TGTGCCAGCAGTGAAAGCCGACCTTTCTCTGGAAACACCATATATTTT.

The chain links TRBV18 to TRBJ2-1; 9 positions match TRBD1. The CDR3 loop spans 15 amino acids. The junction had 6 bases not matched to a gene; V was cut back by 3 bases and J by 6 bases. Germline CDR1 is KGHSH and CDR2 is LQKENI. CDR3 sequence reads: CASSPGQGWGNEQFF. As DNA, the CDR3 is TGTGCCAGCTCACCGGGACAGGGTTGGGGCAATGAGCAGTTCTTC.